This T cell receptor beta chain appears in the sequencing data of a study of blood T cell repertoires in COVID-19. Study as a whole: The United States, Italy and Spain supplied acute and convalescent COVID-19 samples. T cells, B-cell-depleted T cells, or PBMCs provided the cDNA or gDNA that served as material.

This clone occurred once. The V gene's germline CDR1 is LNHDA and CDR2 SQIVND (reference sequence). Trimming cost V 9 bases and J 6 bases; bases outside gene matches: 10. CDR3 length equals 14 residues. Clones were sequenced by immunoSEQ multiplex PCR, and TCRdb holds only the in-frame ones, with some missing. The data contain about 89,000 clones, about 74% of them singletons. Source material: peripheral blood. The V call is TRBV19, the J call TRBJ2-7; 11 nucleotides agree with TRBD1. The TCR originated in a human donor in a cohort sampled during active COVID-19. In DNA, the CDR3 is TGTGCCAGCAGGGGGTTGGGGACAGGGGGCGAGCAGTACTTC. This gives the protein CASRGLGTGGEQYF.